What follows are 6 T cell receptor beta chains derived from one specimen sequenced in a study of T-cell reconstitution after alpha-beta-depleted transplantation in children. The authors prepared the TCRbeta library with unique molecular identifiers. TCRdb reprocessed the PCR reads via MiXCR and lists one record per CDR3 protein. The sample consists of about 870,000 distinct CDR3 sequences, approximately 15% of them appearing once. The sequencing used PBMCs, mostly from graft donor cells, collected 360 days after TCRalphabeta/CD19-depleted stem cell transplant. The receptor source for this set is a male patient between 5 and 17 years old who had a stem cell transplant for acute lymphoblastic leukemia, so the T cells may come from the graft donor.

CDR3 amino acids: CSALTTSGFYGYTF. For the CDR3, the DNA is TGCAGTGCTTTGACCACATCGGGGTTCTATGGCTACACCTTC. This chain links TRBV20-1 with TRBJ1-2, with unresolved D. CDR1 and CDR2 from the germline V gene are DFQATT and SNEGSKA (reference sequence). V lost 5 bases and J lost 4, with 17 bases in between. The CDR3 has 14 amino acids.

This clonotype turned up a few times. The chain recombines TRBV24-1 with TRBJ2-1; D is possibly TRBD2 (5 bases). Looked up from germline, CDR1 is KGHDR and CDR2 is SFDVKD. Trimming removed 8 bases at V and 2 bases at J, with 18 bases between. The CDR3 length is 16 residues. CDR3 nucleotides: TGTGCCACCACTGAGGGCTCAGCGGCCCCCTACAATGAGCAGTTCTTC. It encodes CATTEGSAAPYNEQFF.

V and J are TRBV15 and TRBJ2-5, with D possibly being TRBD1 or TRBD2 (5 bases each). The germline gives CDR1 LNHNV, CDR2 YYDKDF (reference sequence). V was shortened by 3 bases and J by 2 bases, with 19 bases between the two germline ends. CDR3 length: 17 amino acids. The CDR3, as DNA: TGTGCCACCAGCAGGAATTCCCGGGGCTTACGACAAGAGACCCAGTACTTC. Translated: CATSRNSRGLRQETQYF.

This clonotype was observed at least ten times. The chain employs TRBV5-1 and TRBJ2-7; 9 nucleotides align to TRBD1. V lost 1 base to trimming and J lost 4 bases; unmatched junction nucleotides: 6. The CDR3 has 15 amino acids. The germline V gene has CDR1 SGHRS and CDR2 YFSETQ. The DNA of the CDR3 is TGCGCCAGCAGCTTGCTGGGGACAGGGCATTACGAGCAGTACTTC. It codes for CASSLLGTGHYEQYF.

This clonotype was found many times. The chain links TRBV18 to TRBJ2-2, with 9 bases aligning to TRBD1. V lost 4 bases, J lost 4 bases, and 7 bases stayed unmatched. This CDR3 spans 16 amino acids. Germline lookup yields CDR1 KGHSH and CDR2 LQKENI. The CDR3 DNA is TGTGCCAGCTCACTGGGACAGGGAGGAATCACCGGGGAGCTGTTTTTT. This sequence encodes CASSLGQGGITGELFF.

This clonotype has a count of ten or more. V and J are TRBV29-1 and TRBJ2-6; D might be TRBD1 or TRBD2, each matching 5 bases. The germline V gene has CDR1 SQVTM and CDR2 ANQGSEA. The CDR3 loop spans 13 amino acids. Trimming cost V 4 bases and J 4 bases, with 8 bases left between them. The CDR3 sequence is CSVGGTGANVLTF. The DNA of the CDR3 is TGCAGCGTTGGAGGGACCGGGGCCAACGTCCTGACTTTC.